A single sample is the source of the 27 T cell receptor beta chains below, sequenced in a study of blood T cell repertoires in COVID-19. Sequenced by immunoSEQ multiplex PCR; TCRdb stores in-frame clones only, minus some. The sample has 450,000 or so clones, approximately 90% seen once. Material for sequencing was peripheral blood. The receptors here all came from a man aged 18 to 29 with COVID-19, enrolled during active disease.

In this sample, this clone turned up a few times. The CDR3 here is CASSAEVNQPQHF. As DNA, the CDR3 is TGTGCCAGCAGTGCCGAGGTCAATCAGCCCCAGCATTTT. The chain is built from TRBV27 and TRBJ1-5, with D unclear. This CDR3 has 13 residues. Looked up from germline, CDR1 is MNHEY and CDR2 is SMNVEV (reference sequence). Trimming removed 5 bases from V and 3 bases from J, with 8 bases in between.

The chain combines TRBV7-9 with TRBJ2-2; D ambiguous. V lost 5 bases and J 1 base, leaving 11 bases between the germline ends. This CDR3 region has 15 residues. Germline values: CDR1 SEHNR, CDR2 FQNEAQ (reference sequence). CDR3 sequence: CASSKGGQNTGELFF. CDR3 nucleotide sequence: TGTGCCAGCAGCAAAGGTGGGCAGAACACCGGGGAGCTGTTTTTT. Drawing the rest from reference TRBV7-9 and TRBJ2-2, the complete variable domain is DTGVSQNPRHKITKRGQNVTFRCDPISEHNRLYWYRQTLGQGPEFLTYFQNEAQLEKSRLLSDRFSAERPKGSFSTLEIQRTEQGDSAMYLCASSKGGQNTGELFFGEGSRLTVL.

The V and J genes are TRBV25-1 and TRBJ2-7, with 9 bases lining up with TRBD1. J was trimmed by 6 bases and V by 3 bases; bases with no gene match: 9. This CDR3 comprises 15 residues. In germline, CDR1 is MGHDK, CDR2 SYGVNS. The CDR3 region is CASSDSGTGYTEQYF. CDR3 DNA: TGTGCCAGCAGTGATTCCGGGACAGGGTATACCGAGCAGTACTTC.

This clone has more than one count but fewer than ten. This sequence joins TRBV3-1 (or the pseudogene TRBV3-2) and TRBJ2-2; TRBD2 matches 7 bases. J gave up 6 bases and V 3 bases, and 10 bases lay outside the gene matches. The length of the CDR3 is 16 residues. Germline V gives CDR1 LGHDT, CDR2 YNNKEL (reference sequence). The CDR3 spells CASSHAATSRAGELFF. The CDR3 DNA sequence: TGTGCCAGCAGCCATGCGGCGACTAGCCGGGCCGGGGAGCTGTTTTTT.

This clone was recorded only once. The chain has TRBV5-1 and TRBJ2-1; D is unclear. CDR1 SGHRS and CDR2 YFSETQ come from the germline V gene. Trimming left V 5 bases short and J 7 bases short, with 10 bases between. The CDR3 covers 12 residues. The CDR3 region has the DNA TGCGCCAGCAGTTATGACGGGAATGAGCAGTTCTTC. Its translation is CASSYDGNEQFF.

The chain has TRBV3-1 (or the pseudogene TRBV3-2) and TRBJ2-2, with unresolved D. V was clipped by 7 bases and J by 1 base, with 7 bases between them. Per the germline V gene, CDR1 is LGHDT and CDR2 is YNNKEL (reference sequence). The length of the CDR3 is 13 residues. The CDR3 region is CASMTGNTGELFF. CDR3 nucleotide sequence: TGTGCCAGCATGACGGGGAACACCGGGGAGCTGTTTTTT.

The chain joins TRBV11-2 to TRBJ1-1, with TRBD1 identical over 7 bases. Trimming took 0 bases from V and 1 from J; bases not matched to a gene: 11. CDR1 and CDR2 from the germline V gene are SGHAT and FQNNGV. The CDR3 spans 18 residues. CDR3 in DNA: TGTGCCAGCAGCTTAGATAGACTCCGCCGACAGGGGAACACTGAAGCTTTCTTT. Translated: CASSLDRLRRQGNTEAFF.

The J gene is TRBJ1-1, the V gene TRBV7-9; TRBD1 is a possible D gene (6 bases). This CDR3 comprises 15 residues. The V gene's germline CDR1 is SEHNR and CDR2 FQNEAQ (reference sequence). V was cut by 4 bases and J by 1 base, with 13 bases left in between. The CDR3 DNA reads TGTGCCAGCAGCTATGGACAGAAACAGAACACTGAAGCTTTCTTT. Its protein product is CASSYGQKQNTEAFF.

The chain couples TRBV6-1 to TRBJ2-3, with a weak D call TRBD1 (5 bases). V was pared by 0 bases and J by 5 bases, with 12 bases between. Germline CDR1 reads MNHNS; CDR2 reads SASEGT. The CDR3 is 15 residues long. The CDR3 nucleotides are TGTGCCAGCAGTGAAGCTCTTGGGGCAATAGATACGCAGTATTTT. Encoded protein: CASSEALGAIDTQYF.

The chain carries TRBV5-6 and TRBJ1-6; 7 positions match TRBD1. CDR1 and CDR2 (germline): SGHDT, YYEEEE. The CDR3 is 15 amino acids. With 4 bases clipped from V and 10 bases from J, the junction kept 11 bases outside the gene matches. The CDR3 DNA reads TGTGCCAGCAGCCCCGTAGACAGGGAAGGCTCACCCCTCCACTTT. As protein: CASSPVDREGSPLHF.

The V call is TRBV5-1, the J call TRBJ2-1; 12 nucleotides line up with TRBD2. V shed 5 bases and J 9 bases; nucleotides not matched to a gene: 3. Looked up from germline, CDR1 is SGHRS and CDR2 is YFSETQ. This CDR3 region has 13 residues. The CDR3 DNA is TGCGCCAGCAGTTTACTAGCGGGGGGTGAGCAGTTCTTC. Amino acids: CASSLLAGGEQFF.

This rearrangement joins TRBV15 to TRBJ2-1; 7 bases align to TRBD1. Germline-derived CDR1 and CDR2 are LNHNV and YYDKDF (reference sequence). This CDR3 contains 15 residues. The V gene end was trimmed by 10 bases and the J gene end by 4 bases; junction bases not matched to a gene: 13. The CDR3 sequence is CAMLVQGIGYNEQFF. CDR3 sequence (DNA): TGTGCCATGCTAGTACAGGGGATTGGATACAATGAGCAGTTCTTC. Full variable domain (rest looked up from reference TRBV15 and TRBJ2-1): DAMVIQNPRYQVTQFGKPVTLSCSQTLNHNVMYWYQQKSSQAPKLLFHYYDKDFNNEADTPDNFQSRRPNTSFCFLDIRSPGLGDTAMYLCAMLVQGIGYNEQFFGPGTRLTVL.

The gene calls are TRBV7-9 and TRBJ2-1; 8 bases map to TRBD2. The CDR3 spans 17 residues. V shed 7 bases and J 5 bases; nucleotides not matched to a gene: 16. CDR1 is SEHNR and CDR2 is FQNEAQ in the germline V gene (reference sequence). Written as DNA, the CDR3 is TGTGCCAGCATCCCCCTACCCTCCGGGACTAGGGACAATGAGCAGTTCTTC. Translation gives CASIPLPSGTRDNEQFF.

This clone was seen just once. The genes are TRBV7-6 and TRBJ2-3; 9 bases match TRBD2. The CDR3 is made up of 18 amino acids. Losses at the gene ends were 1 base for V and 1 base for J; bases not matched to a gene: 9. Germline V gene lookup returns CDR1 SGHVS and CDR2 FNYEAQ. CDR3 sequence reads: CASSLEANLAGGTDTQYF. The CDR3 bases are TGTGCCAGCAGCTTAGAAGCCAATTTAGCGGGAGGCACAGATACGCAGTATTTT.

The V call is TRBV5-6, the J call TRBJ2-5, with 9 positions matching TRBD2. There are 16 residues in the CDR3. Trimming at V came to 0 bases and at J to 3 bases, leaving 6 bases not matched to a gene. Germline V CDR1 and CDR2: SGHDT, YYEEEE. This CDR3 reads CASSLALTSGEETQYF. In nucleotides, the CDR3 is TGTGCCAGCAGCTTGGCCTTGACTAGCGGTGAAGAGACCCAGTACTTC. Combining the CDR3 with reference TRBV5-6 and TRBJ2-5 gives the whole variable domain DAGVTQSPTHLIKTRGQQVTLRCSPKSGHDTVSWYQQALGQGPQFIFQYYEEEERQRGNFPDRFSGHQFPNYSSELNVNALLLGDSALYLCASSLALTSGEETQYFGPGTRLLVL.

This clone has a single count. This sample includes further DNA sequences coding for the same CDR3. The V call is TRBV3-1 (or the pseudogene TRBV3-2), the J call TRBJ1-4, with D perhaps matching TRBD1 (5 bases). With 1 base removed from V and 4 bases from J, the gap between germline ends came to 10 bases. Germline loops: CDR1 LGHDT, CDR2 YNNKEL (reference sequence). The CDR3 totals 15 residues. CDR3 region: CASSQGWQGNEKLFF. In DNA form, the CDR3 reads TGTGCCAGCAGCCAAGGTTGGCAGGGTAATGAAAAACTGTTTTTT.

The rearrangement links TRBV13 to TRBJ1-4; 8 nucleotides line up with TRBD1. After removal of 5 bases from V and 8 bases from J, the junction contained 10 bases not matched to a gene. Germline V gene lookup returns CDR1 PRHDT and CDR2 FYEKMQ (reference sequence). The CDR3 has 15 amino acids. This CDR3 reads CASSSTGGAKEKLFF. CDR3 nucleotides: TGTGCCAGCAGCAGTACAGGGGGTGCGAAGGAAAAACTGTTTTTT.

The chain is built from TRBV5-4 and TRBJ1-6; possibly TRBD1 for D (5 bases). CDR1 is SGHNT, CDR2 YYREEE, per germline (reference sequence). Trimming shortened V by 4 bases and J by 5 bases, and 13 bases separated the two germline ends. This CDR3 comprises 15 residues. As DNA, the CDR3 is TGTGCCAGCAGCCTGGAGTGGGGGGATAATTCACCCCTCCACTTT. This sequence encodes CASSLEWGDNSPLHF. Variable domain in full (rest from reference TRBV5-4 and TRBJ1-6): ETGVTQSPTHLIKTRGQQVTLRCSSQSGHNTVSWYQQALGQGPQFIFQYYREEENGRGNFPPRFSGLQFPNYSSELNVNALELDDSALYLCASSLEWGDNSPLHFGNGTRLTVT.

This clone was detected only once. The sample carries other DNA sequences with the same CDR3. The chain carries TRBV24-1 and TRBJ2-3; maybe TRBD2 (5 bases). CDR3 length equals 14 residues. Germline V gene data show CDR1 as KGHDR and CDR2 as SFDVKD. V lost 6 bases, J lost 0 bases, and 9 bases lay in between. CDR3 bases: TGTGCCACCAGTCGAACGGGAAGCACAGATACGCAGTATTTT. Translated, it gives CATSRTGSTDTQYF.

The chain employs TRBV2 and TRBJ2-7, with D perhaps matching TRBD1 (6 bases). Germline V gives CDR1 SNHLY, CDR2 FYNNEI. The germline V and J ends were trimmed by 7 bases and 3 bases, with 10 bases remaining between them. This CDR3 is 12 amino acids long. CDR3 protein: CASNRDRYEQYF. The CDR3 DNA reads as TGTGCCAGCAACAGGGATCGCTACGAGCAGTACTTC.

This chain uses TRBV5-1 with TRBJ2-1; 10 bases align to TRBD2. The CDR3 covers 16 residues. Germline assignment: CDR1 SGHRS and CDR2 YFSETQ. Unmatched junction bases numbered 12, after V lost 4 bases and J lost 8 bases. The CDR3 here is CASSSVAGGRIDEQFF. The CDR3 nucleotides read TGCGCCAGCAGCAGTGTAGCGGGGGGCAGAATCGATGAGCAGTTCTTC.

This rearrangement joins TRBV19 to TRBJ2-5, with TRBD2 matching 10 bases. Per germline, CDR1 LNHDA and CDR2 SQIVND (reference sequence). The CDR3 totals 17 residues. After removal of 4 bases from V and 5 bases from J, the junction contained 13 bases not matched to a gene. CDR3 loop: CASSTRGLAGARETQYF. CDR3 coding DNA: TGTGCCAGTAGTACAAGGGGGCTAGCGGGAGCGCGGGAGACCCAGTACTTC.

This chain uses TRBV4-2 with TRBJ2-1; 10 bases map to TRBD1. V shed 2 bases and J 5 bases; nucleotides not matched to a gene: 3. Germline V gene data show CDR1 as LGHNA and CDR2 as YNFKEQ. This CDR3 region has 15 residues. CDR3 region: CASSQTGTGDNEQFF. CDR3 bases: TGTGCCAGCAGCCAAACCGGGACAGGGGACAATGAGCAGTTCTTC.

The J gene is TRBJ2-1, the V gene TRBV11-2, with TRBD2 matching 11 bases. This CDR3 is built from 17 residues. The V gene end was trimmed by 5 bases and the J gene end by 3 bases; junction bases not matched to a gene: 9. Per the germline V gene, CDR1 is SGHAT and CDR2 is FQNNGV. The CDR3: CASSIFSGRALYNEQFF. CDR3 bases: TGTGCCAGCAGCATTTTTAGCGGGAGGGCACTCTACAATGAGCAGTTCTTC. Drawing the rest from reference TRBV11-2 and TRBJ2-1, the complete variable domain is EAGVAQSPRYKIIEKRQSVAFWCNPISGHATLYWYQQILGQGPKLLIQFQNNGVVDDSQLPKDRFSAERLKGVDSTLKIQPAKLEDSAVYLCASSIFSGRALYNEQFFGPGTRLTVL.

The chain uses TRBV5-4 and TRBJ2-7, with 7 nucleotides matching TRBD2. After removal of 2 bases from V and 1 base from J, the junction contained 9 bases not matched to a gene. The CDR3 runs 16 residues. Germline values: CDR1 SGHNT, CDR2 YYREEE (reference sequence). The CDR3 reads CASSFVGGGWSYEQYF. The DNA for the CDR3 is TGTGCCAGCAGCTTTGTTGGGGGGGGATGGTCCTACGAGCAGTACTTC.

The chain carries TRBV6-5 and TRBJ2-2; D is possibly TRBD2 (5 bases). Germline V lookup: CDR1 MNHEY, CDR2 SVGAGI. The CDR3 loop spans 14 amino acids. V was trimmed by 8 bases and J by 5 bases, leaving 15 bases between them. The CDR3 sequence is CASARVADTGELFF. In nucleotides, the CDR3 is TGTGCCAGCGCGAGGGTTGCGGATACCGGGGAGCTGTTTTTT.

The chain has TRBV9 and TRBJ2-1; TRBD2 matches 8 bases. The CDR3 length is 14 residues. Germline trimming cut 2 bases from V and 7 bases from J; bases unmatched to any gene: 5. The germline V gene encodes CDR1 SGDLS and CDR2 YYNGEE. The DNA for the CDR3 is TGTGCCAGCAGCGTCCGTACTAGCGGAAATGAGCAGTTCTTC. Its translation is CASSVRTSGNEQFF.